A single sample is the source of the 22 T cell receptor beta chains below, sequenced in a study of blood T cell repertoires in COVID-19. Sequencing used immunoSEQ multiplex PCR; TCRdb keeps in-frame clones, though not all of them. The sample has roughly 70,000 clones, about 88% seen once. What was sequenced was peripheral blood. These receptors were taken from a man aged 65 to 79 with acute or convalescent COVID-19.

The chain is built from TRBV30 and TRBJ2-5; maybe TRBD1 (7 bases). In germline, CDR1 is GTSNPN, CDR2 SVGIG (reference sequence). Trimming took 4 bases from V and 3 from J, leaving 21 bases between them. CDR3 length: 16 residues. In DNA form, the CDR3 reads TGTGCCTGGATTCGGCAGGGGGGCCGGAAGAAAGAGACCCAGTACTTC. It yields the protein CAWIRQGGRKKETQYF. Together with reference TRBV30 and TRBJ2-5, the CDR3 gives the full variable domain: SQTIHQWPATLVQPVGSPLSLECTVEGTSNPNLYWYRQAAGRGLQLLFYSVGIGQISSEVPQNLSASRPQDRQFILSSKKLLLSDSGFYLCAWIRQGGRKKETQYFGPGTRLLVL.

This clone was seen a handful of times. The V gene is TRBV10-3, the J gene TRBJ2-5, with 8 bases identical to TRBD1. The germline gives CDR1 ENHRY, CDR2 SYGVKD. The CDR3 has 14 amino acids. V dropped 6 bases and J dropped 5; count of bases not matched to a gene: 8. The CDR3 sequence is CAIRPDRDGETQYF. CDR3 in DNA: TGTGCCATCAGGCCGGACAGGGACGGCGAGACCCAGTACTTC.

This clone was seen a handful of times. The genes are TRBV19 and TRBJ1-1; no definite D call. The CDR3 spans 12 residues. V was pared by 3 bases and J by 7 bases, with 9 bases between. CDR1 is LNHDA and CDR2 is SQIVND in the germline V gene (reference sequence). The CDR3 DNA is TGTGCCAGTAGTATCTCAGGAATTGAAGCTTTCTTT. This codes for CASSISGIEAFF.

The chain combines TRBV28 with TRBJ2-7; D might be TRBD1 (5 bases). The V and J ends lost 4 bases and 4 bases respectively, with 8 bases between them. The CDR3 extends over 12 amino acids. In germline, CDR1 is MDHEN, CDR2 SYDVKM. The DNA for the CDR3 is TGTGCCAGCAGTTCGACAGATTACGAGCAGTACTTC. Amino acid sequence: CASSSTDYEQYF.

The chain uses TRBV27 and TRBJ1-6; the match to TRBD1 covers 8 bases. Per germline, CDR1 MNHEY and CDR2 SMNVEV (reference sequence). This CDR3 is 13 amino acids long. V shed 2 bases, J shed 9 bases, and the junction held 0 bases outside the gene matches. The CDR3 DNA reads TGTGCCAGCAGTTTAGGGACAGGTTCACCCCTCCACTTT. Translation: CASSLGTGSPLHF.

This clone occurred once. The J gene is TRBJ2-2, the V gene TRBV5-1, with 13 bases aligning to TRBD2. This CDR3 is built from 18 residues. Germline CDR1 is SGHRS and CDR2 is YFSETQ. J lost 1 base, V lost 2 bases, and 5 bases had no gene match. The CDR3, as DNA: TGCGCCAGCAGCTTCGGACTAGCGGGGGATATGAACACCGGGGAGCTGTTTTTT. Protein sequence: CASSFGLAGDMNTGELFF.

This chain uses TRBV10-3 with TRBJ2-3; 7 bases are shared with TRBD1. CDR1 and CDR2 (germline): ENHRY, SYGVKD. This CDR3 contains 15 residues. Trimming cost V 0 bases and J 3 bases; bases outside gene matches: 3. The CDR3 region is CAISESGGGTDTQYF. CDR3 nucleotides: TGTGCCATCAGTGAGTCAGGGGGCGGTACAGATACGCAGTATTTT.

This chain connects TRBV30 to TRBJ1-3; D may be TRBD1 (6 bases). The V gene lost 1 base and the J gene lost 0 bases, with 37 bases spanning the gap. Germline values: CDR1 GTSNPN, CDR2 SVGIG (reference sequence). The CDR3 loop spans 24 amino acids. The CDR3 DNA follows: TGTGCCTGGAGTGCGCTTCGCATATTTCAGGGGAGCAGTCCCCGGGGACACTCTGGAAACACCATATATTTT. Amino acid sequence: CAWSALRIFQGSSPRGHSGNTIYF.

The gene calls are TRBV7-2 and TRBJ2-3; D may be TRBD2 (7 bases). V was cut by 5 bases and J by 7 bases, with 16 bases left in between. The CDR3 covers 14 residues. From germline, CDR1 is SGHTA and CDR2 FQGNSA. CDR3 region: CASSLRGTINTQYF. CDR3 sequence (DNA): TGTGCCAGCAGCCTGAGGGGGACTATAAATACGCAGTATTTT.

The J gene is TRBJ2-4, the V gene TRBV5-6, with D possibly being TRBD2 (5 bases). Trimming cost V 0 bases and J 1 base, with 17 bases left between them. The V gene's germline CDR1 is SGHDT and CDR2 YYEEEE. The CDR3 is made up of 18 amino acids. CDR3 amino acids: CASSLGGRLADAKNIQYF. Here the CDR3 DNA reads TGTGCCAGCAGCTTGGGGGGTCGGCTAGCCGATGCCAAAAACATTCAGTACTTC.

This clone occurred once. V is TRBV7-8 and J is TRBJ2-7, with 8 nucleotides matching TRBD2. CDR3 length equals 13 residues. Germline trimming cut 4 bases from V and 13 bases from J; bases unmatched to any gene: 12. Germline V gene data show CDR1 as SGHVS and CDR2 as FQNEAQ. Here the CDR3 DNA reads TGTGCCAGCAGCTGGGCGGGGGGTGATTCTGTTTACTTC. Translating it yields CASSWAGGDSVYF.

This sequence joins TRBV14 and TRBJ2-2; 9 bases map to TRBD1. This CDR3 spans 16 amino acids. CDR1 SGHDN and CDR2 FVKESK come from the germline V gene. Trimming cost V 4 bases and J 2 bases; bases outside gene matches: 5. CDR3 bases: TGTGCCAGCAGCCGTTGGACAGGGGTAAACACCGGGGAGCTGTTTTTT. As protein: CASSRWTGVNTGELFF. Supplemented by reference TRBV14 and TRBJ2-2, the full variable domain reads EAGVTQFPSHSVIEKGQTVTLRCDPISGHDNLYWYRRVMGKEIKFLLHFVKESKQDESGMPNNRFLAERTGGTYSTLKVQPAELEDSGVYFCASSRWTGVNTGELFFGEGSRLTVL.

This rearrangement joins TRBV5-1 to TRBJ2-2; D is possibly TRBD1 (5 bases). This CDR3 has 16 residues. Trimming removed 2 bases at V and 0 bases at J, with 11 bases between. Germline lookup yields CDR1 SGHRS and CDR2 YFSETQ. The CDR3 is CASSFGRTPNTGELFF. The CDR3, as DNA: TGCGCCAGCAGCTTTGGTCGGACACCGAACACCGGGGAGCTGTTTTTT.

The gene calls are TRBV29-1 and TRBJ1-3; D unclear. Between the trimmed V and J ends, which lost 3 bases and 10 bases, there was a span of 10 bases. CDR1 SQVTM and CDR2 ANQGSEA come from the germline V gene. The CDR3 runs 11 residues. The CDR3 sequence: CSVDEAGTIYF. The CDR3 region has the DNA TGCAGCGTTGATGAGGCCGGTACCATATATTTT.

The CDR3 loop reads CASNQQGNTGELFF. The CDR3 bases are TGCGCCAGCAATCAACAGGGGAACACCGGGGAGCTGTTTTTT. The J gene is TRBJ2-2, the V gene TRBV5-1, with a tentative D call TRBD1 (6 bases). The CDR3 length is 14 residues. Germline CDR1 SGHRS, CDR2 YFSETQ. V lost 6 bases, J lost 1 base, and 10 bases lay in between.

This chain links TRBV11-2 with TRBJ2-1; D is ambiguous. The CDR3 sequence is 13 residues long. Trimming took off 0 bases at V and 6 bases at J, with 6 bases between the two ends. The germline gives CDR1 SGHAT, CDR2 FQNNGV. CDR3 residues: CASSLDPVNEQFF. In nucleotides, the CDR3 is TGTGCCAGCAGCTTAGACCCCGTCAATGAGCAGTTCTTC. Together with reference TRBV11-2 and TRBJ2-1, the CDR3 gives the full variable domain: EAGVAQSPRYKIIEKRQSVAFWCNPISGHATLYWYQQILGQGPKLLIQFQNNGVVDDSQLPKDRFSAERLKGVDSTLKIQPAKLEDSAVYLCASSLDPVNEQFFGPGTRLTVL.

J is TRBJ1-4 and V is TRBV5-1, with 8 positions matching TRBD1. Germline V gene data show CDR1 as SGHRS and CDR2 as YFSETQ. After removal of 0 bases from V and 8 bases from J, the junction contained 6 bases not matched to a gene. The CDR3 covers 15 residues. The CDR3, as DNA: TGCGCCAGCAGCTTGGCAGCGACAGGGGCCGAAAAACTGTTTTTT. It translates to CASSLAATGAEKLFF.

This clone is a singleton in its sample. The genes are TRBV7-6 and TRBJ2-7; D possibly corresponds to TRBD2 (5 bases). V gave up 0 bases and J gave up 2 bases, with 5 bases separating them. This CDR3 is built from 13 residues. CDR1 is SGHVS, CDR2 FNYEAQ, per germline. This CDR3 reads CASSLARAYEQYF. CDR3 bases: TGTGCCAGCAGCTTAGCGCGGGCCTACGAGCAGTACTTC. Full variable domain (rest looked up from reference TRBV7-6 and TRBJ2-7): GAGVSQSPRYKVTKRGQDVALRCDPISGHVSLYWYRQALGQGPEFLTYFNYEAQQDKSGLPNDRFSAERPEGSISTLTIQRTEQRDSAMYRCASSLARAYEQYFGPGTRLTVT.

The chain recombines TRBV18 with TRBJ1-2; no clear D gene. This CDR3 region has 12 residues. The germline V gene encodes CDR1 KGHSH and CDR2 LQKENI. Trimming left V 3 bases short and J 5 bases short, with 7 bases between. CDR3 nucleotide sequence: TGTGCCAGCTCACCCCGGACTTATGGCTACACCTTC. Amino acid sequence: CASSPRTYGYTF.

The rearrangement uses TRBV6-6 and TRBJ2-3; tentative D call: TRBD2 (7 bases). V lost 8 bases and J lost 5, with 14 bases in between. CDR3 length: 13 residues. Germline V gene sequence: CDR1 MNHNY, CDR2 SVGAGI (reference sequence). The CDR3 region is CASRGGALDTQYF. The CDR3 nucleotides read TGTGCCAGCCGAGGGGGGGCCTTAGATACGCAGTATTTT.

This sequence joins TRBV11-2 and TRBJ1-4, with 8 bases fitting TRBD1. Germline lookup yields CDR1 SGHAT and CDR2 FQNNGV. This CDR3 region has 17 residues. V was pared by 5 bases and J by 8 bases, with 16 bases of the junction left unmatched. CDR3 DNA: TGTGCCAGCAGCATCGGACAGGGCGGCCAAAAATCCGAAAAACTGTTTTTT. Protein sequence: CASSIGQGGQKSEKLFF.

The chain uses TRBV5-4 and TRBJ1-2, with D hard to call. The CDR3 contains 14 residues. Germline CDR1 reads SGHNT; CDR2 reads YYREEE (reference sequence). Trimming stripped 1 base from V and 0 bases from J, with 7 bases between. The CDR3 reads CASSLSGANYGYTF. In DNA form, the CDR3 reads TGTGCCAGCAGCTTGTCAGGCGCTAACTATGGCTACACCTTC.